The entry that follows covers one T cell receptor beta chain sequence. The source of the sample is a study of blood T cell repertoires in COVID-19. The overall study: COVID-19 samples from acute and convalescent phases originated in the United States, Italy and Spain. In each case, the material was cDNA or gDNA derived from T cells, B-cell-depleted T cells, or PBMCs.

In the original analysis: The assay estimated nucleated cells by amplifying reference gene primers. TCRdb's copy holds only in-frame clones and misses some; the assay was immunoSEQ multiplex PCR. D and trimming come from the DNA, and the V and J calls and clone size come from that table. The sample includes approximately 120,000 clones, about 88% seen only once; the top ten take roughly 1.4%. V gave up 4 bases and J gave up 2 bases; unmatched junction bases: 10. In germline, CDR1 is SGHTA, CDR2 FQGNSA. This CDR3 has 17 amino acids. The chain recombines TRBV7-2 with TRBJ2-1, with 8 bases lining up with TRBD1. The TCR originated in a human donor in a cohort sampled during active COVID-19. Sequencing input: peripheral blood. CDR3 sequence reads: CASSSDRGPNPYNEQFF. DNA of the CDR3: TGTGCCAGCAGCTCAGACAGGGGCCCCAACCCCTACAATGAGCAGTTCTTC.